Listed below are T cell receptor beta chains from one sample, sequenced in a study of cytomegalovirus exposure and HLA in healthy donors. Assay used: immunoSEQ multiplex PCR; TCRdb lists only in-frame clones, some missing. This sample has about 160,000 clones; 85% occur once, and the top ten carry over 2%. The sample taken for sequencing was PBMCs. These receptors were collected from a man aged 25-45 years in good health and CMV-seropositive. Each CDR3 is given with its conserved first and last residue. D genes are given only for firm matches. Not all rows give a size; the values are once, few, many and, for expanded clones, a class.

NA	TRBV18	NA	TRBJ2-3	TGTGCCAGCTCACCAATGCAGGCCACAGATACGCAGTATTTT	CASSPMQATDTQYF
NA	TRBV4-2	NA	TRBJ1-5	TGTGCCAGCAGCCCGGGGTTGGATCAGCCCCAGCATTTT	CASSPGLDQPQHF
NA	TRBV11-3	NA	TRBJ2-1	TGTGCCAGCAGCTCCGGCCTGATGGGGGGGCAAAATGAGCAGTTCTTC	CASSSGLMGGQNEQFF
NA	TRBV9	NA	TRBJ1-2	TGTGCCAGCAGCACCGAGACAGGAACTTATGGCTACACCTTC	CASSTETGTYGYTF
NA	TRBV7-8	NA	TRBJ1-3	TGTGCCAGCAGCTTAGCAATTTATGGGCCTTATAGCTCTGGAAACACCATATATTTT	CASSLAIYGPYSSGNTIYF
NA	TRBV5-1	TRBD1	TRBJ2-7	TGCGCCAGCAGCCCGCGGGCTTCCTCGACAGGGGCCGCTTGGGAGCAGTACTTC	CASSPRASSTGAAWEQYF
NA	TRBV30	NA	TRBJ1-2	TGTGCCTGGAGTTTGGGGGGGGGCCTTGGCTACACCTTC	CAWSLGGGLGYTF
NA	TRBV6-6	NA	TRBJ1-1	TGTGCCAGCAGGCGGGGGTTTGGCACTGAAGCTTTCTTT	CASRRGFGTEAFF
NA	TRBV10-1	TRBD2	TRBJ2-3	TGCGCCAGCAGTGGCGAACTAGCGGGGGGGGCGGATACGCAGTATTTT	CASSGELAGGADTQYF
NA	TRBV18	TRBD1	TRBJ2-2	TGTGCCAGCTCTTTCCCGGACAGGATACCTACCGGGGAGCTGTTTTTT	CASSFPDRIPTGELFF
NA	TRBV7-3	NA	TRBJ1-1	TGTGCCAGCAGCTCCAACCCGGGGGGGACTGAAGCTTTCTTT	CASSSNPGGTEAFF
NA	TRBV4-1	NA	TRBJ1-1	TGCGCCAGCAGCCTACGGGAACAGTTGAACACTGAAGCTTTCTTT	CASSLREQLNTEAFF
NA	TRBV29-1	NA	TRBJ2-3	TGCAGCGTTGGGGGCGACTCGTTAACGACAGATACGCAGTATTTT	CSVGGDSLTTDTQYF
NA	TRBV27	NA	TRBJ2-7	TGTGCCAGCAGAGGACAGACCTACGAGCAGTACTTC	CASRGQTYEQYF
NA	TRBV18	NA	TRBJ1-4	TGTGCCAGCTCACCAGACTATTCATACAGGGTGGGAAGTGAAAAACTGTTTTTT	CASSPDYSYRVGSEKLFF
NA	TRBV19	NA	TRBJ2-7	TGTGCCAGTAGTAACAACGGGGGCTCCTACGAGCAGTACTTC	CASSNNGGSYEQYF
NA	TRBV2	TRBD1	TRBJ1-2	TGTGCCAGCAGTGACAGGACAGGGGCATTATTTTATGGCTACACCTTC	CASSDRTGALFYGYTF
NA	TRBV9	NA	TRBJ1-5	TGTGCCAGCAGCCCCCGGGGGGTTTACCAGCCCCAGCATTTT	CASSPRGVYQPQHF
NA	TRBV27	TRBD1	TRBJ1-2	TGTGCCAGCAGTCCCCTGGGACAGAACTATGGCTACACCTTC	CASSPLGQNYGYTF
NA	TRBV15	NA	TRBJ1-1	TGTGCCACCAGCAGTTCTTACTTCTCTGGACAGAACACTGAAGCTTTCTTT	CATSSSYFSGQNTEAFF
NA	TRBV18	NA	TRBJ1-1	TGTGCCAGCTCACCACGGCAGGGAGGTAACACTGAAGCTTTCTTT	CASSPRQGGNTEAFF
NA	TRBV7-2	NA	TRBJ2-3	TGTGCCAGCAGCTTAGCGCAGCGCCATACGCAGTATTTT	CASSLAQRHTQYF
NA	TRBV7-6	NA	TRBJ1-3	TGTGCCAGCAGCCTACAAGCGGGATCTGGAAACACCATATATTTT	CASSLQAGSGNTIYF
NA	TRBV4-2	TRBD2	TRBJ2-1	TGTGCCAGCAGCCAAGATTTAGCAAGATTTAGCGGGGGGCTGAGCTCCTACAATGAGCAGTTCTTC	CASSQDLARFSGGLSSYNEQFF
NA	TRBV7-9	TRBD1	TRBJ1-1	TGTGCCAGCACCCTTACCCGGGACAGGAACACTGAAGCTTTCTTT	CASTLTRDRNTEAFF
NA	TRBV7-9	TRBD1	TRBJ1-2	TGTGCCAGCAGCTTAGCGGGTGGGACAGGGATTAATGGCTACACCTTC	CASSLAGGTGINGYTF
NA	TRBV28	NA	TRBJ2-2	TGTGCCAGCAGCCCCCCAGGGGCCAACACCGGGGAGCTGTTTTTT	CASSPPGANTGELFF
NA	TRBV10-3	TRBD2	TRBJ2-1	TGTGCCATCAGTGGGGGGGGAAGGGACAATGAGCAGTTCTTC	CAISGGGRDNEQFF
NA	TRBV30	NA	TRBJ1-2	TGTGCCTGGACCCCCTACGTCGGTGGCTACACCTTC	CAWTPYVGGYTF
NA	TRBV27	NA	TRBJ1-2	TGTGCCAGCAGATCAGGCCCGGGGGTGGACTATGGCTACACCTTC	CASRSGPGVDYGYTF
NA	TRBV27	TRBD2	TRBJ2-1	TGTGCCAGCAGTTCCAGCGGGGGGGCTCCCAATGAGCAGTTCTTC	CASSSSGGAPNEQFF
NA	TRBV25-1	TRBD1	TRBJ1-4	TGTGCCAGCTCCGACAGGGCCGCAACTAATGAAAAACTGTTTTTT	CASSDRAATNEKLFF
NA	TRBV4-3	TRBD1	TRBJ1-2	TGCGCCAGCAGCCAAGACGGATGGGGACAGGGCGAAAACTATGGCTACACCTTC	CASSQDGWGQGENYGYTF
NA	TRBV18	NA	TRBJ2-1	TGTGCCAGCTCATCCGAAGGCGGGGACAATGAGCAGTTCTTC	CASSSEGGDNEQFF
NA	TRBV4-1	NA	TRBJ2-3	TGCGCCAGCAGCCAAGAGGGAAATAGCCGGGGGACAGATACGCAGTATTTT	CASSQEGNSRGTDTQYF
NA	TRBV27	NA	TRBJ2-1	TGTGCCAGCGGACTATCTGTCGTGCAGTTCTTC	CASGLSVVQFF
few	TRBV10-3	TRBD1	TRBJ1-2	TGTGCCACCCGGGACAGCTCTAACTATGGCTACACCTTC	CATRDSSNYGYTF
once	TRBV7-9	TRBD2	TRBJ2-3	TGTGCCAGCCGGGCGGGGGGGCCAGGCACAGATACGCAGTATTTT	CASRAGGPGTDTQYF
NA	TRBV5-1	TRBD1	TRBJ1-6	TGCGCCAGCAGCACTTCCTCAGGGGGTAATAATTCACCCCTCCACTTT	CASSTSSGGNNSPLHF
NA	TRBV7-6	TRBD2	TRBJ2-7	TGTGCCAGCAGCTCCCTTGCGGGAGAGGGCGAGCAGTACTTC	CASSSLAGEGEQYF
NA	TRBV19	NA	TRBJ2-7	TGTGCCAGTAGTAGAGGGCCCAACCCAACCTACGAGCAGTACTTC	CASSRGPNPTYEQYF
NA	TRBV9	TRBD2	TRBJ2-2	TGTGCCAGCAGCGTCGCGCTAGCGGGGGGGCCCGGGGAGCTGTTTTTT	CASSVALAGGPGELFF
NA	TRBV18	NA	TRBJ1-5	TGTGCCAGCTCACCAGAGAGGGTTGAGCCCCAGCATTTT	CASSPERVEPQHF